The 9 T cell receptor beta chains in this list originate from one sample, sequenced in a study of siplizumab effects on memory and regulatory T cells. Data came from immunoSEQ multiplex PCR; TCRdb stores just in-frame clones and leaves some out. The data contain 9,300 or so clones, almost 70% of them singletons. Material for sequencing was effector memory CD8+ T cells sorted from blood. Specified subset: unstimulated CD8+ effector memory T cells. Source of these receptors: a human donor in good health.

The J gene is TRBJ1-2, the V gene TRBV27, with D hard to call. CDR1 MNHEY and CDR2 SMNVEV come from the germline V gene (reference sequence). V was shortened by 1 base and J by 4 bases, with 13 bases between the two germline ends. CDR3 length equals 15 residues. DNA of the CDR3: TGTGCCAGCAGTTTATGGGGAGGAGCGATCTATGGCTACACCTTC. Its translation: CASSLWGGAIYGYTF.

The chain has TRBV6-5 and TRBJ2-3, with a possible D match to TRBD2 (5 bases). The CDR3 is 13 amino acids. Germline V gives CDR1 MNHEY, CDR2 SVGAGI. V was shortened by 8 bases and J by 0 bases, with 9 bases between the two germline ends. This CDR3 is CASVGSSTDTQYF. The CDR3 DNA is TGTGCCAGCGTGGGGAGTAGCACAGATACGCAGTATTTT.

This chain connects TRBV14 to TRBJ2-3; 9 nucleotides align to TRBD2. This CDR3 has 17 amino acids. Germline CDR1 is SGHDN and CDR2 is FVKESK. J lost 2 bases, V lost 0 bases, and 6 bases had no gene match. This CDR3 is CASSQDQTSGYTDTQYF. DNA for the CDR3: TGTGCCAGCAGCCAAGACCAGACTAGCGGATACACAGATACGCAGTATTTT.

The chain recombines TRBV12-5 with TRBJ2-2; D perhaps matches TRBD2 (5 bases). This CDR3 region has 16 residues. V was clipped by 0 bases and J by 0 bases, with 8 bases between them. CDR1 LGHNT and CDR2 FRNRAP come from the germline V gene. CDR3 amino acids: CASGLVPGSNTGELFF. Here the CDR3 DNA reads TGTGCTAGTGGTTTGGTACCGGGGTCGAACACCGGGGAGCTGTTTTTT.

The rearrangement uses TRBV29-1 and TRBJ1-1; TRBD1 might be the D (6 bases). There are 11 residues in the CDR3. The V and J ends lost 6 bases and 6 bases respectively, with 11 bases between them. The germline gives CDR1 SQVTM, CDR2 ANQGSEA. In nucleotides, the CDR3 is TGCAGCGTAGGGGGAGGGGCTGAAGCTTTCTTT. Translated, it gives CSVGGGAEAFF.

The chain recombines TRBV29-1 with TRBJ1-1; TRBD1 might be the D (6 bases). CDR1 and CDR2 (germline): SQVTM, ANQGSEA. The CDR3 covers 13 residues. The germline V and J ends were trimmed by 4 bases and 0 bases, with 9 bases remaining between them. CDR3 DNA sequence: TGCAGCGTTGTGGACAGTTTGAACACTGAAGCTTTCTTT. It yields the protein CSVVDSLNTEAFF.

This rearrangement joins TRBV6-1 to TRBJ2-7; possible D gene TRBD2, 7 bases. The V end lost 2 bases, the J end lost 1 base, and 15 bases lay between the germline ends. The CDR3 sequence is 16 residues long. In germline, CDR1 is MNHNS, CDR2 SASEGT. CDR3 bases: TGTGCCAGCAGTGAAAAAGCAGGGGAGGGATCCTACGAGCAGTACTTC. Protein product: CASSEKAGEGSYEQYF.

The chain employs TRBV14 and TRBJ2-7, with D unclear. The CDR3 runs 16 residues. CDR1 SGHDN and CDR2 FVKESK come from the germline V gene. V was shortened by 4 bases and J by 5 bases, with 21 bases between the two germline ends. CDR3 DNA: TGTGCCAGCAGCCCTCTGGACGTAAGATACATCCACGAGCAGTACTTC. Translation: CASSPLDVRYIHEQYF.

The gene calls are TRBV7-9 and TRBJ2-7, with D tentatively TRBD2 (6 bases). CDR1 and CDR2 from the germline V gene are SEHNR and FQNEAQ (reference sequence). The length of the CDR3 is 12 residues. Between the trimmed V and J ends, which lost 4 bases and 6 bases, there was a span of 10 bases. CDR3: CASSSWEVEQYF. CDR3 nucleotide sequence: TGTGCCAGCAGCTCATGGGAGGTCGAGCAGTACTTC.